The 19 T cell receptor beta chains below come from one sample, sequenced in a study of blood T cell repertoires in COVID-19. The table came from immunoSEQ multiplex PCR; TCRdb's copy has only in-frame clones and leaves some out. This sample carries tens of thousands of clones, 85% to 90% of them seen once, and the ten largest clones take 3.2%. Material for sequencing was peripheral blood. The receptors here all came from a man aged 45-65 years with active COVID-19.

The rearrangement joins TRBV6-5 to TRBJ1-1; TRBD1 agrees at 10 bases. The CDR3 runs 15 residues. Looked up from germline, CDR1 is MNHEY and CDR2 is SVGAGI. V was clipped by 0 bases and J by 5 bases; unmatched bases: 3. The CDR3 DNA reads TGTGCCAGCAGTTACTCGGGGACAGGGGCTACTGAAGCTTTCTTT. This sequence encodes CASSYSGTGATEAFF.

The DNA for the CDR3 is TGTGCCAGCAGTGCCCTCGTTGGGGCTCCTGGGCAGTTCTTC. Translating it yields CASSALVGAPGQFF. The J gene is TRBJ2-1, the V gene TRBV2, with D possibly being TRBD1 (5 bases). The CDR3 length is 14 residues. V lost 4 bases, J lost 12 bases, and 19 bases lay in between. From germline, CDR1 is SNHLY and CDR2 FYNNEI.

V gene TRBV15 combines with J gene TRBJ2-5; possible D gene TRBD1, 6 bases. Germline V gene data show CDR1 as LNHNV and CDR2 as YYDKDF (reference sequence). The V end was cut by 1 base, the J end by 5 bases, with 11 bases between. This CDR3 contains 14 residues. CDR3 DNA sequence: TGTGCCACCAGCAGAGCCGGACAGCGGGAGACCCAGTACTTC. This sequence encodes CATSRAGQRETQYF. Together with reference TRBV15 and TRBJ2-5, the CDR3 gives the full variable domain: DAMVIQNPRYQVTQFGKPVTLSCSQTLNHNVMYWYQQKSSQAPKLLFHYYDKDFNNEADTPDNFQSRRPNTSFCFLDIRSPGLGDTAMYLCATSRAGQRETQYFGPGTRLLVL.

The chain recombines TRBV6-2 or TRBV6-3 with TRBJ2-7; 10 bases align to TRBD2. J gave up 2 bases and V 2 bases, and 9 bases lay outside the gene matches. Germline V gene data show CDR1 as MNHEY and CDR2 as SVGEGT. This CDR3 is built from 17 residues. The CDR3 loop reads CASSYRLAGATTYEQYF. The CDR3 bases are TGTGCCAGCAGTTACAGGCTAGCGGGAGCAACCACCTACGAGCAGTACTTC.

The chain employs TRBV2 and TRBJ2-7, with 13 positions matching TRBD2. This CDR3 is 14 amino acids long. Trimming at V came to 7 bases and at J to 3 bases, leaving 3 bases not matched to a gene. Germline CDR1 is SNHLY and CDR2 is FYNNEI. The CDR3 nucleotides read TGTGCCAGCACACGGACTAGCGGGAGCTACGAGCAGTACTTC. Residues: CASTRTSGSYEQYF.

V and J are TRBV3-1 (or the pseudogene TRBV3-2) and TRBJ2-5, with D maybe TRBD2 (5 bases). V was pared by 0 bases and J by 4 bases, with 12 bases between. The germline V gene encodes CDR1 LGHDT and CDR2 YNNKEL (reference sequence). This CDR3 region has 15 residues. The CDR3 loop is CASSQDRGGRETQYF. The CDR3 nucleotides are TGTGCCAGCAGCCAAGATCGGGGTGGACGAGAGACCCAGTACTTC.

The chain recombines TRBV18 with TRBJ2-2; 8 positions match TRBD2. This CDR3 has 16 residues. J lost 0 bases, V lost 3 bases, and 3 bases had no gene match. Germline CDR1 and CDR2: KGHSH and LQKENI. CDR3: CASSPTSASNTGELFF. As DNA, the CDR3 is TGTGCCAGCTCACCGACTAGCGCCTCGAACACCGGGGAGCTGTTTTTT.

CDR3 in DNA: TGTGCCAGCAGCCTAACTGCGGACAACGACGAGCAGTACTTC. Its protein product is CASSLTADNDEQYF. The rearrangement uses TRBV3-1 (or the pseudogene TRBV3-2) and TRBJ2-7, with D possibly being TRBD1 (5 bases). Trimming pared 4 bases from V and 5 bases from J, leaving 15 bases between. Looked up from germline, CDR1 is LGHDT and CDR2 is YNNKEL (reference sequence). The CDR3 has 14 residues.

The chain recombines TRBV7-8 with TRBJ1-2; tentatively, D is TRBD1 (6 bases). The V end was cut by 5 bases, the J end by 5 bases, with 15 bases between. The CDR3 has 14 residues. Germline V gene sequence: CDR1 SGHVS, CDR2 FQNEAQ. CDR3 DNA: TGTGCCAGCAGCCCAACAGGGCGTTCGTATGGCTACACCTTC. This gives the protein CASSPTGRSYGYTF.

This sequence joins TRBV4-3 and TRBJ2-1; TRBD2 might be the D (5 bases). V lost 0 bases and J 7 bases, leaving 13 bases between the germline ends. CDR1 is LGHNA and CDR2 is YSLEER in the germline V gene. There are 15 residues in the CDR3. The CDR3 DNA is TGCGCCAGCAGCCAAGATCCCCGGAGGACGAATGAGCAGTTCTTC. Translated: CASSQDPRRTNEQFF.

The chain carries TRBV5-1 and TRBJ1-1, with TRBD1 matching over 7 bases. This CDR3 spans 16 amino acids. CDR1 and CDR2 from the germline V gene are SGHRS and YFSETQ. Trimming at V came to 5 bases and at J to 7 bases, leaving 17 bases not matched to a gene. CDR3 protein: CASRHRDSAYEGEAFF. CDR3 DNA: TGCGCCAGCAGGCATAGGGACAGCGCCTATGAGGGTGAAGCTTTCTTT.

This chain connects TRBV7-8 to TRBJ2-3; 10 bases line up with TRBD2. With V trimmed by 3 bases and J by 5 bases, 8 bases remained unmatched. Looked up from germline, CDR1 is SGHVS and CDR2 is FQNEAQ. This CDR3 is built from 16 residues. As DNA, the CDR3 is TGTGCCAGCAGCTTCCGCAGCGGGAGGGCCGTAGATACGCAGTATTTT. Its translation is CASSFRSGRAVDTQYF.

This clone appeared once. The genes are TRBV18 and TRBJ2-1, with 9 bases identical to TRBD2. This CDR3 spans 19 amino acids. Germline V CDR1 and CDR2: KGHSH, LQKENI. J lost 0 bases, V lost 4 bases, and 13 bases had no gene match. In DNA, the CDR3 is TGTGCCAGCTCACATATAGCGGGGGCCCCTTCGGGCTCCTACAATGAGCAGTTCTTC. Protein: CASSHIAGAPSGSYNEQFF. Combining the CDR3 with reference TRBV18 and TRBJ2-1 gives the whole variable domain NAGVMQNPRHLVRRRGQEARLRCSPMKGHSHVYWYRQLPEEGLKFMVYLQKENIIDESGMPKERFSAEFPKEGPSILRIQQVVRGDSAAYFCASSHIAGAPSGSYNEQFFGPGTRLTVL.

The chain couples TRBV7-9 to TRBJ1-5; D is perhaps TRBD1 (5 bases). CDR1 and CDR2 (germline): SEHNR, FQNEAQ (reference sequence). This CDR3 spans 12 amino acids. The V end was cut by 2 bases, the J end by 11 bases, with 10 bases between. The CDR3 loop is CASSLSGSAQHF. In nucleotides, the CDR3 is TGTGCCAGCAGCTTATCAGGGTCGGCCCAGCATTTT.

V gene TRBV2 combines with J gene TRBJ2-3, with a tentative D call TRBD2 (5 bases). Trimming removed 6 bases from V and 4 bases from J, with 8 bases in between. CDR3 size: 12 residues. CDR1 is SNHLY, CDR2 FYNNEI, per germline. The CDR3 DNA reads TGTGCCAGCAGGGCACTAGCAGATACGCAGTATTTT. Translation gives CASRALADTQYF.

The genes are TRBV10-1 and TRBJ2-5; 13 bases map to TRBD2. The V gene's germline CDR1 is WNHNN and CDR2 SYGVQD (reference sequence). CDR3 length equals 14 residues. The V gene end was trimmed by 6 bases and the J gene end by 5 bases; junction bases not matched to a gene: 3. CDR3 sequence (DNA): TGCGCCAGCAGCTCGACTAGCGGGGGGGAGACCCAGTACTTC. Amino acids: CASSSTSGGETQYF.

The chain is built from TRBV21-1 and TRBJ1-1; the D call TRBD1 from the table was never checked on the DNA. TRBV21-1 represents a pseudogene. The CDR3 is 15 amino acids. CDR3 sequence (DNA): TGTGCCAGCAGCCCTCGGACAGGGGGCAACACTGAAGCTTTCTTT. This sequence encodes CASSPRTGGNTEAFF.

J is TRBJ2-2 and V is TRBV6-2 or TRBV6-3; 10 nucleotides agree with TRBD2. CDR3 size: 20 residues. Germline loops: CDR1 MNHEY, CDR2 SVGEGT. With 0 bases clipped from V and 4 bases from J, the junction kept 14 bases outside the gene matches. CDR3 sequence: CASSYSTRLAGLDSTGELFF. The CDR3 nucleotides read TGTGCCAGCAGTTACTCAACTCGACTAGCGGGTCTTGACAGCACCGGGGAGCTGTTTTTT.

This chain joins TRBV11-2 and TRBJ2-5; D possibly corresponds to TRBD2 (5 bases). Trimming cost V 6 bases and J 0 bases, with 8 bases left between them. There are 13 residues in the CDR3. Germline V CDR1 and CDR2: SGHAT, FQNNGV. The CDR3 bases are TGTGCCAGCAGAGAGGGAGACCAAGAGACCCAGTACTTC. Amino acids: CASREGDQETQYF. Using reference TRBV11-2 and TRBJ2-5 for the parts outside the CDR3, the full variable domain is EAGVAQSPRYKIIEKRQSVAFWCNPISGHATLYWYQQILGQGPKLLIQFQNNGVVDDSQLPKDRFSAERLKGVDSTLKIQPAKLEDSAVYLCASREGDQETQYFGPGTRLLVL.